Shown below are 18 T cell receptor beta chains from a single sample sequenced in a study. TCRdb redid the calling of the 5' RACE reads with MiXCR, one entry per CDR3 protein. The profile covers under 35,000 distinct CDR3 sequences, with approximately 25% appearing a single time and roughly 4.5% taken by the ten largest. Source material: memory CD4+ T cells sorted from blood. Subset here: memory CD4+ T cells, CD4+CD45RO+CD25-. These receptors came from a female donor with breast cancer.

This clonotype was observed a single time. A much larger clonotype is one base distant, so this may be a read error. The rearrangement links TRBV5-1 to TRBJ2-7; D might be TRBD2 (5 bases). The V gene's germline CDR1 is SGHRS and CDR2 YFSETQ. The length of the CDR3 is 15 residues. The CDR3 DNA is TGCGCCGGCAGCTTGCTACCGACGAGGGACTACGAGCAGTACTTC. It translates to CAGSLLPTRDYEQYF.

The J gene is TRBJ2-1, the V gene TRBV27; no firm D call. V was pared by 8 bases and J by 7 bases, with 12 bases between. The germline V gene encodes CDR1 MNHEY and CDR2 SMNVEV (reference sequence). The CDR3 sequence is 12 residues long. The CDR3 DNA reads TGTGCCAGCGAGAGAGGACCTAATGAGCAGTTCTTC. Its protein product is CASERGPNEQFF.

This clonotype was detected ten times or more. V gene TRBV12-3 or TRBV12-4 combines with J gene TRBJ2-7, with 10 bases fitting TRBD1. The CDR3 has 14 residues. Losses at the gene ends were 5 bases for V and 6 bases for J; bases not matched to a gene: 7. The CDR3 loop is CASSTGTGASEQYF. The CDR3, as DNA: TGTGCCAGCAGTACCGGGACAGGGGCCAGCGAGCAGTACTTC.

This clonotype was recorded at least ten times. The chain recombines TRBV29-1 with TRBJ2-3; D is perhaps TRBD1 or TRBD2 (5 bases each). The CDR3 loop spans 15 amino acids. From germline, CDR1 is SQVTM and CDR2 ANQGSEA. The V and J ends lost 4 bases and 3 bases respectively, with 17 bases between them. The CDR3 is CSVAESGTETDTQYF. CDR3 coding DNA: TGCAGCGTTGCCGAGTCAGGGACCGAAACAGATACGCAGTATTTT.

The chain uses TRBV5-4 and TRBJ1-2; D is unresolved. This CDR3 region has 12 residues. The V gene lost 2 bases and the J gene lost 7 bases, with 9 bases spanning the gap. Looked up from germline, CDR1 is SGHNT and CDR2 is YYREEE (reference sequence). The CDR3 loop reads CASSLGGIGYTF. The CDR3 nucleotides are TGTGCCAGCAGCTTAGGAGGGATTGGCTACACCTTC.

This clonotype was seen at least ten times. The gene calls are TRBV4-2 and TRBJ2-7; no clear D. The V and J ends lost 4 bases and 4 bases respectively, with 17 bases between them. The CDR3 is 15 residues long. Germline loops: CDR1 LGHNA, CDR2 YNFKEQ. The CDR3 loop is CASSLRWSENYEQYF. The DNA for the CDR3 is TGTGCCAGCAGCCTTCGGTGGTCAGAGAATTACGAGCAGTACTTC.

This clonotype was observed many times. The chain is built from TRBV7-3 and TRBJ2-3; D not resolved. Germline V gene sequence: CDR1 SGHTA, CDR2 FQGTGA. With 4 bases removed from V and 1 base from J, the gap between germline ends came to 15 bases. This CDR3 has 16 amino acids. CDR3 region: CASSYLSGSGTDTQYF. The CDR3 DNA follows: TGTGCCAGCAGCTACCTCTCCGGGTCCGGCACAGATACGCAGTATTTT. The whole variable domain, filled in from reference TRBV7-3 and TRBJ2-3, reads GAGVSQTPSNKVTEKGKYVELRCDPISGHTALYWYRQSLGQGPEFLIYFQGTGAADDSGLPNDRFFAVRPEGSVSTLKIQRTERGDSAVYLCASSYLSGSGTDTQYFGPGTRLTVL.

The V gene is TRBV7-3, the J gene TRBJ2-7, with no clear D. The germline V gene has CDR1 SGHTA and CDR2 FQGTGA. The CDR3 has 14 residues. Trimming shortened V by 4 bases and J by 1 base, and 11 bases separated the two germline ends. The CDR3 coding sequence is TGTGCCAGCAGCTCCACCCCAGATTCCTACGAGCAGTACTTC. Its protein is CASSSTPDSYEQYF. Supplemented by reference TRBV7-3 and TRBJ2-7, the full variable domain reads GAGVSQTPSNKVTEKGKYVELRCDPISGHTALYWYRQSLGQGPEFLIYFQGTGAADDSGLPNDRFFAVRPEGSVSTLKIQRTERGDSAVYLCASSSTPDSYEQYFGPGTRLTVT.

This clonotype was recorded a few times. The chain joins TRBV12-3 or TRBV12-4 to TRBJ1-2; D ambiguous. CDR3 length equals 13 residues. Trimming took 3 bases from V and 8 from J, leaving 13 bases between them. CDR3 coding DNA: TGTGCCAGCAGTTTGGCGGTCGCATGGGGCTACACCTTC. This gives the protein CASSLAVAWGYTF.

V gene TRBV10-3 combines with J gene TRBJ2-1; D is unclear. V lost 8 bases and J lost 7, with 3 bases in between. Germline lookup yields CDR1 ENHRY and CDR2 SYGVKD. CDR3 length equals 9 residues. As DNA, the CDR3 is TGTGCCATCGGGAATGAGCAGTTCTTC. Residues: CAIGNEQFF.

About this clonotype itself: This CDR3 is missing its conserved last phenylalanine or tryptophan, likely due to a read error. V and J are TRBV9 and TRBJ2-2; D remains unclear. V lost 0 bases to trimming and J lost 7 bases, with 4 bases between them. The CDR3 is made up of 12 amino acids. Germline V CDR1 and CDR2: SGDLS, YYNGEE. The chain's CDR3 is CASSVGDGELFV. The DNA for the CDR3 is TGTGCCAGCAGCGTAGGAGACGGGGAGCTGTTTGTT.

The chain uses TRBV7-8 and TRBJ2-2; D is uncertain. Germline CDR1 SGHVS, CDR2 FQNEAQ. The CDR3 sequence is 14 residues long. V lost 4 bases and J 6 bases, leaving 12 bases between the germline ends. This CDR3 is CASSSVVISGELFF. CDR3 nucleotide sequence: TGTGCCAGCAGCTCCGTGGTAATTTCCGGGGAGCTGTTTTTT.

V is TRBV27 and J is TRBJ2-7; 7 nucleotides agree with TRBD2. V shed 3 bases and J 0 bases; nucleotides not matched to a gene: 11. CDR3 size: 17 residues. Per the germline V gene, CDR1 is MNHEY and CDR2 is SMNVEV (reference sequence). DNA of the CDR3: TGTGCCAGCAGTTTCGGACTAGACAGAAATTTCTCCTACGAGCAGTACTTC. It specifies CASSFGLDRNFSYEQYF.

The table lists this clonotype with a few counts. This sequence joins TRBV12-3 or TRBV12-4 and TRBJ1-2; the D is unclear. The CDR3 is 14 residues long. V lost 6 bases and J lost 4, with 15 bases in between. In DNA, the CDR3 is TGTGCCAGCAGCTCCCTTTACGGACGCTATGGCTACACCTTC. Its translation is CASSSLYGRYGYTF.

This clonotype was observed a handful of times. This chain joins TRBV12-3 or TRBV12-4 and TRBJ2-1, with 9 bases identical to TRBD1. Trimming cost V 5 bases and J 3 bases; bases outside gene matches: 5. The CDR3 is made up of 15 amino acids. CDR3 residues: CASSPRDRDYNEQFF. In DNA form, the CDR3 reads TGTGCCAGCAGTCCCCGGGACAGGGACTACAATGAGCAGTTCTTC.

The V gene is TRBV28, the J gene TRBJ2-7; the D gene is possibly TRBD1 (6 bases). The CDR3 loop spans 15 amino acids. Germline V lookup: CDR1 MDHEN, CDR2 SYDVKM. The V and J ends lost 2 bases and 6 bases respectively, with 17 bases between them. CDR3 sequence: CASSLRGLTGGEQYF. The CDR3 coding sequence is TGTGCCAGCAGTTTAAGGGGGTTGACCGGCGGCGAGCAGTACTTC.

This clonotype was counted only a few times. This chain links TRBV25-1 with TRBJ2-7, with 7 bases matching TRBD2. The CDR3 length is 12 residues. V was clipped by 10 bases and J by 2 bases; unmatched bases: 5. Germline V lookup: CDR1 MGHDK, CDR2 SYGVNS. The CDR3 DNA reads as TGTGCCACAGAGGCGGGAGCCTACGAGCAGTACTTC. Amino acids: CATEAGAYEQYF.

The V call is TRBV24-1, the J call TRBJ2-5, with TRBD1 matching 8 bases. The length of the CDR3 is 14 residues. V trimming: 9 bases; J trimming: 5 bases; junction bases outside the gene matches: 10. The germline CDR1 and CDR2 sequences are KGHDR and SFDVKD. The CDR3 loop is CATVGTGGAETQYF. The CDR3 nucleotides are TGTGCCACCGTAGGGACAGGCGGGGCGGAGACCCAGTACTTC.